This TCR beta chain was found in a study of T-cell memory formation after mild COVID-19. General study findings and limits: The study found balanced CD4/CD8 in clones contracting day 15 to 85 and a CD4+ lean in later expanders. Shrinking CD4+ clones resided mostly in CM and EM, and CD8+ ones in EMRA.

Germline V CDR1 and CDR2: DFQATT, SNEGSKA (reference sequence). This CDR3 spans 14 amino acids. V lost 3 bases and J 5 bases, leaving 15 bases between the germline ends. There are a few counts of this clonotype. What it binds is not known. TCRdb re-called the 5' RACE reads with MiXCR, one entry per CDR3 protein. The sample holds roughly 200,000 distinct CDR3 sequences, more than 15% seen once. The chain joins TRBV20-1 to TRBJ2-3; D is unresolved. The origin of this receptor is an adult woman who had mild COVID-19 (a few samples of this study predate the infection). Cell type and time point are not known. Sequences were obtained from PBMCs or a T cell subset sorted from them (not recorded which). Here the CDR3 DNA reads TGCAGTGCTAGTAGAAGGGCCTTTAAAGATACGCAGTATTTT. Amino acids: CSASRRAFKDTQYF.